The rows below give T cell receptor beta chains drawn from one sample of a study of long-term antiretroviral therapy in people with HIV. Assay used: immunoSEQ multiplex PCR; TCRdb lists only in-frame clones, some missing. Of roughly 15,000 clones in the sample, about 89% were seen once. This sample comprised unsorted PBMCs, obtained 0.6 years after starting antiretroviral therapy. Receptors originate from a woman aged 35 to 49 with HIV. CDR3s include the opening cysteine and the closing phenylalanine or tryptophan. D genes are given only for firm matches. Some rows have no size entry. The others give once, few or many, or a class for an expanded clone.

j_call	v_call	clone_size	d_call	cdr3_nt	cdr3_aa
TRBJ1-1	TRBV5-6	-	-	TGTGCCAGCAGCTTCGGCGGATTGAACACTGAAGCTTTCTTT	CASSFGGLNTEAFF
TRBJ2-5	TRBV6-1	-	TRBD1	TGTGCCAGCAGCCTGGACAGGGGGAGAGAGACCCAGTACTTC	CASSLDRGRETQYF
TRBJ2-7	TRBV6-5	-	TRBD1	TGTGCCAGCAGTCCGGGACAGGGATTGTACGAGCAGTACTTC	CASSPGQGLYEQYF
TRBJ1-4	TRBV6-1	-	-	TGTGCCAGCAGTGCCCGGGACGCGGTGTATGAAAAACTGTTTTTT	CASSARDAVYEKLFF
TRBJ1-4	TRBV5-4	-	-	TGTGCCAGCAGCTTGGGGCAGGGGAGTGAAAAACTGTTTTTT	CASSLGQGSEKLFF
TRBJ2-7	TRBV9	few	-	TGTGCCAGCAGCGTAGGGGAGAGGTACGAGCAGTACTTC	CASSVGERYEQYF
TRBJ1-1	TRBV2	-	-	TGTGCCAGCAGTGTAGCCAGAATGAACACTGAAGCTTTCTTT	CASSVARMNTEAFF
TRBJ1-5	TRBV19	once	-	TGTGCCAGTAGTATGGCCCGACAGGTCAATCAGCCCCAGCATTTT	CASSMARQVNQPQHF
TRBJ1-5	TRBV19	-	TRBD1	TGTGCCAGTAGTAAGACAGGGTGGAATCAGCCCCAGCATTTT	CASSKTGWNQPQHF
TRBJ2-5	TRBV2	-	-	TGTGCCAGCAGGTCCCTAGGGGAGACCCAGTACTTC	CASRSLGETQYF
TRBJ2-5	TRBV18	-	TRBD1	TGTGCCAGCTCCGGACAGGGTCAAGAGACCCAGTACTTC	CASSGQGQETQYF
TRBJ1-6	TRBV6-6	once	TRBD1	TGTGCCAGCAGTCCACAGGGGGCCCGCAATTCACCCCTCCACTTT	CASSPQGARNSPLHF
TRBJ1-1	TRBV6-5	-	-	TGTGCCAGCAGCCTGGACGGGGGGCTCGCTCGCGAAGCTTTCTTT	CASSLDGGLAREAFF
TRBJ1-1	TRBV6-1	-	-	TGTGCCAGCAGTATACAGGCGAACACTGAAGCTTTCTTT	CASSIQANTEAFF
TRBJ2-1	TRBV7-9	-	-	TGTGCCAGCAGCCCCATGGGGGGGGCGAATGAGCAGTTCTTC	CASSPMGGANEQFF
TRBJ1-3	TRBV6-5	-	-	TGTGCCAGCAGTTACCAGGGTTCAGGGGCTGGAAACACCATATATTTT	CASSYQGSGAGNTIYF